These T cell receptor beta chains were read from a single sample in a study of T cells after yellow fever vaccination. TCRdb re-called the 5' RACE reads through MiXCR, storing one row per CDR3 protein. The repertoire holds about 69,000 distinct CDR3 sequences, with around 5% as singletons. Here the sequenced sample was CD4+ T cells sorted from PBMCs, taken more than 14 days after the first yellow fever vaccination. These receptors originate from a man between 18 and 29 years old who received the YFV17D yellow fever vaccine. CDR3s leave out the opening cysteine and the closing phenylalanine or tryptophan.

j_call v_call cdr3_aa
TRBJ1-6 TRBV7-8 ASSLDGTAYNSPLH
TRBJ1-1 TRBV7-2 ASTFSPQGWTEAF
TRBJ2-5 TRBV5-1 ASSPIAGGGETQY
TRBJ2-5 TRBV7-6 ASSLSGGPKTQY
TRBJ1-5 TRBV5-8 ASSLALVHNQPQH
TRBJ2-3 TRBV11-2 ASSLETGLLGDTQY
TRBJ1-2 TRBV12-3/TRBV12-4 ASSLWQGANGYT
TRBJ1-6 TRBV7-2 ASRPGTVNSPLH
TRBJ2-2 TRBV5-6 ASSLERRGVTGELF
TRBJ2-1 TRBV3-1 ASSQAGGVNEQF
TRBJ2-5 TRBV12-3/TRBV12-4 ASSFPGAETQY
TRBJ2-3 TRBV5-1 ASSYNHRGMGNTQY
TRBJ2-2 TRBV20-1 SARIYTGELF
TRBJ2-1 TRBV5-1 ASSLVASGGDEQF
TRBJ1-6 TRBV5-4 ASTSGTALSPLH
TRBJ2-1 TRBV6-2/TRBV6-3 ASRTGYNEQF
TRBJ1-5 TRBV18 ASSPRYSLSNQPQH
TRBJ1-1 TRBV7-9 ASSLLQRGTEAF
TRBJ1-6 TRBV12-3/TRBV12-4 ASSLDREASPLH
TRBJ2-3 TRBV20-1 SATGGGTDTQY
TRBJ2-7 TRBV9 ASSPAGRGYEQY
TRBJ2-6 TRBV19 ASSGQGAMYGANVLT
TRBJ1-1 TRBV4-2 ASSPAVATEAF
TRBJ1-3 TRBV12-3/TRBV12-4 ASRPGTLGNTIY
TRBJ2-1 TRBV6-5 ASSYLPMRGGNEQF
TRBJ2-5 TRBV5-1 ASRDRAQGETQY
TRBJ1-2 TRBV7-9 ASSLAADRNYGYT
TRBJ1-3 TRBV5-1 ASSFGPSGNTIY
TRBJ2-5 TRBV5-4 ASSLASGVQETQY
TRBJ2-5 TRBV20-1 SALRALAVQETQY
TRBJ2-5 TRBV7-6 ASSRGGTLQETQY
TRBJ2-3 TRBV12-3/TRBV12-4 ASSVGAGGPDTQY
TRBJ1-2 TRBV12-3/TRBV12-4 ASSWGSTGGNYGYT
TRBJ1-1 TRBV6-5 ASSYSGQGNTEAF
TRBJ2-2 TRBV28 ASKFGFTNTGELF
TRBJ2-3 TRBV12-3/TRBV12-4 ASSYRRGGLTDTQY
TRBJ2-3 TRBV7-2 ASSLGGGLDTQY
TRBJ2-3 TRBV6-5 ASSYSIGDRGQDTQY
TRBJ2-2 TRBV12-3/TRBV12-4 ASFVGVPGELF
TRBJ2-1 TRBV5-1 ASSTENEQF
TRBJ1-1 TRBV5-1 ASSLDGSTEAF
TRBJ2-3 TRBV4-2 ASSQEFQQGDTQY